This TCR beta chain was retrieved from a study of cytomegalovirus exposure and HLA in healthy donors. Whole-study findings and limits: 164 TCR beta chains were listed as cytomegalovirus-associated.

Only in-frame clones appear in the TCRdb table, and some are missing; sequencing was by immunoSEQ multiplex PCR. The sample consists of approximately 60,000 clones, just over 90% of them appearing once. Of note for this clone: Antigen specificity is unknown.

The donors were part of the validation cohort of 95 to 150 subjects. That cohort was separate from the first cohort, which comprised 666 subjects. The CDR3 sequence is 18 residues long. Per the germline V gene, CDR1 is LGHNA and CDR2 is YSLEER. V was clipped by 4 bases and J by 0 bases, with 18 bases between them. The sample was PBMCs. The TCR comes from a woman aged 18-29 years in good health and CMV-seronegative. The rearrangement uses TRBV4-3 and TRBJ2-2; D uncertain. Here the CDR3 reads CASSPGRKRPSNTGELFF. The CDR3 bases are TGCGCCAGCAGCCCCGGAAGGAAGAGGCCCTCGAACACCGGGGAGCTGTTTTTT.